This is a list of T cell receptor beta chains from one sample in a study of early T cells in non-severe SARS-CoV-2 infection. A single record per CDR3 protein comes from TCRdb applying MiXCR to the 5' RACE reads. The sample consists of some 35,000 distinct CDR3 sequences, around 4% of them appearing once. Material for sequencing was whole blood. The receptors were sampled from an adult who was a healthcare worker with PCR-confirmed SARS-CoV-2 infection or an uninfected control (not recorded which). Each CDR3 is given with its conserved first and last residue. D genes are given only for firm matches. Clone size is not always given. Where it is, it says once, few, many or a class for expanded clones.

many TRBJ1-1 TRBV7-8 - CASSLADRARNTEAFF TGTGCCAGCAGCTTAGCAGACCGAGCCAGGAACACTGAAGCTTTCTTT
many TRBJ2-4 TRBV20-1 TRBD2 CSAWGLAGGLAKNIQYF TGCAGTGCTTGGGGACTAGCGGGAGGCCTAGCCAAAAACATTCAGTACTTC
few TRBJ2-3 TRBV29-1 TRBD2 CSVAAGGLDTQYF TGCAGCGTTGCCGCGGGAGGGCTGGATACGCAGTATTTT
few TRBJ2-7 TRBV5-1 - CASSPEWSDYEQYF TGCGCCAGCAGTCCCGAATGGAGCGACTACGAGCAGTACTTC
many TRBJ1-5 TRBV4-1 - CASSQDPTDIGNQPQHF TGCGCCAGCAGCCAAGATCCCACAGATATAGGCAATCAGCCCCAGCATTTT
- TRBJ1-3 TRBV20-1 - CSARGGSENTIYF TGCAGTGCTAGGGGCGGCTCTGAAAACACCATATATTTT
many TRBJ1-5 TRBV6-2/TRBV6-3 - CASKSGAGAINGGQSQPQHF TGTGCCAGCAAATCCGGGGCAGGGGCAATTAACGGAGGGCAAAGTCAGCCCCAGCATTTT
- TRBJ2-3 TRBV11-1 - CASSADTGSFQRQYF TGTGCCAGCAGCGCCGACACGGGGAGTTTTCAGCGGCAGTATTTT
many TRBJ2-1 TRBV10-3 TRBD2 CAISKGLDNEQFF TGTGCCATCAGTAAGGGACTAGACAATGAGCAGTTCTTC
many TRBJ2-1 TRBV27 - CASSLSNGNYNEQFF TGTGCCAGCAGTTTATCAAACGGGAATTACAATGAGCAGTTCTTC
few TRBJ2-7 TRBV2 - CVSNHPEVTYEQYF TGTGTCAGCAACCACCCAGAAGTCACCTACGAGCAGTACTTC
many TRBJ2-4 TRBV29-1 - CSVDGPNFIQYF TGCAGCGTTGATGGTCCCAACTTCATTCAGTACTTC
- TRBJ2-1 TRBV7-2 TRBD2 CASSPRRGGRTSDEQFF TGTGCCAGCAGCCCCCGGCGGGGCGGGAGAACTAGCGATGAGCAGTTCTTC
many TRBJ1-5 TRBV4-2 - CASSLTVNNQPQHF TGTGCCAGCAGCCTCACGGTAAACAATCAGCCCCAGCATTTT
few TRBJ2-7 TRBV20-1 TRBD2 CSARVTRLAGGGEQYF TGCAGTGCTAGAGTCACCAGACTAGCGGGAGGTGGCGAGCAGTACTTC
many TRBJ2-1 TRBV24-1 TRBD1 CATSDAGTANEQFF TGTGCCACCAGTGATGCCGGGACAGCAAATGAGCAGTTCTTC
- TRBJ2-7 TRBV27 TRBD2 CASGLAGVLYEQYF TGTGCCAGCGGACTAGCGGGAGTACTCTACGAGCAGTACTTC
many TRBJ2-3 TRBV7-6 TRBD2 CASSFSGKDTQYF TGTGCCAGCAGCTTTAGCGGGAAAGATACGCAGTATTTT
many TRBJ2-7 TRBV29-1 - CSVNREYEQYF TGCAGCGTCAACAGGGAATACGAGCAGTACTTC
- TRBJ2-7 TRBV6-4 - CASSYRGPFTYKQYF TGTGCCAGCAGTTACCGGGGCCCCTTTACCTACAAGCAGTACTTC
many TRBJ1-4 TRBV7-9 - CASSRQWGRTNEKLFF TGTGCCAGCAGCCGACAGTGGGGGAGGACGAATGAAAAACTGTTTTTT
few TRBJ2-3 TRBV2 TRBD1 CASRMGQSTDTQYF TGTGCCAGCAGAATGGGACAGAGCACAGATACGCAGTATTTT
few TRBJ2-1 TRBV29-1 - CSVERLLAGNNEQFF TGCAGCGTTGAGAGGTTGCTCGCCGGAAACAATGAGCAGTTCTTC
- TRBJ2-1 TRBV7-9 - CASSPGINRDEQFF TGTGCCAGCAGCCCAGGGATTAACCGGGATGAGCAGTTCTTC
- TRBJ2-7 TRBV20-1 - CSARIPGTGLFNEQYF TGCAGTGCTAGAATTCCTGGGACGGGCCTATTTAACGAGCAGTACTTC
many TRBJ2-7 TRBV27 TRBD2 CASSAIGGLAGGGYEQYF TGTGCCAGCAGTGCGATAGGCGGACTAGCGGGAGGAGGGTACGAGCAGTACTTC
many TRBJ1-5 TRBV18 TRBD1 CASSPGTGAQPQHF TGTGCCAGCTCACCCGGGACAGGGGCTCAGCCCCAGCATTTT